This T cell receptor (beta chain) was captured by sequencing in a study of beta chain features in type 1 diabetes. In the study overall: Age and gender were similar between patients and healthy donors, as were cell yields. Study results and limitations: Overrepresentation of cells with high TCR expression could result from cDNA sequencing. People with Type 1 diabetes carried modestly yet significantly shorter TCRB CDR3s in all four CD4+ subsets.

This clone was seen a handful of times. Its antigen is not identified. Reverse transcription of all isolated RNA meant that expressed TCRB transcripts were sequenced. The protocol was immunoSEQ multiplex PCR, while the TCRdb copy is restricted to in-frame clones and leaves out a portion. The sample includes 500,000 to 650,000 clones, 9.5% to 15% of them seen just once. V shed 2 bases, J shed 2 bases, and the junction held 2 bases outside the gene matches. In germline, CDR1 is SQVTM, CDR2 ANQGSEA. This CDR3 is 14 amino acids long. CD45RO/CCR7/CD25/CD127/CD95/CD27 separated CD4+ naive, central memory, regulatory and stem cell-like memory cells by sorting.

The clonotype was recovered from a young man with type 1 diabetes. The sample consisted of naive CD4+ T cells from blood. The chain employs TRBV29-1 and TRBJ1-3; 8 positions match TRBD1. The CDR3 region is CSVETRGPGNTIYF. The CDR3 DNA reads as TGCAGCGTTGAAACCAGGGGGCCTGGAAACACCATATATTTT.